One T cell receptor beta chain is described in this entry. Its cognate antigen is unknown. Looked up from germline, CDR1 is ENHRY and CDR2 is SYGVKD. Trimming removed 3 bases at V and 1 base at J, with 6 bases between. This CDR3 is built from 13 residues. When samples were unsorted, 75 million to 95 million PBMCs were used for genomic DNA. Genomic DNA belonging to each subset was distributed in equal measure over several immunoSEQ plates. Using immunoSEQ multiplex PCR, the repertoire was profiled, and TCRdb retains in-frame clones only, with some absent. This sample has about 470,000 clones, with about 76% found just once. This sample is part of a study of shared clonotypes between healthy human individuals. Study-level results: There were few donors, and this limited the genetic and exposure-history diversity represented.

The chain is built from TRBV10-3 and TRBJ1-1; no firm D call. The specimen was PBMCs. The source is a woman aged 40 to 49 in good health. Some clones in this sample may be carry-over from other donors' samples. DNA of the CDR3: TGTGCCATCAGTGATAATAAGAACACTGAAGCTTTCTTT. Amino acids: CAISDNKNTEAFF.